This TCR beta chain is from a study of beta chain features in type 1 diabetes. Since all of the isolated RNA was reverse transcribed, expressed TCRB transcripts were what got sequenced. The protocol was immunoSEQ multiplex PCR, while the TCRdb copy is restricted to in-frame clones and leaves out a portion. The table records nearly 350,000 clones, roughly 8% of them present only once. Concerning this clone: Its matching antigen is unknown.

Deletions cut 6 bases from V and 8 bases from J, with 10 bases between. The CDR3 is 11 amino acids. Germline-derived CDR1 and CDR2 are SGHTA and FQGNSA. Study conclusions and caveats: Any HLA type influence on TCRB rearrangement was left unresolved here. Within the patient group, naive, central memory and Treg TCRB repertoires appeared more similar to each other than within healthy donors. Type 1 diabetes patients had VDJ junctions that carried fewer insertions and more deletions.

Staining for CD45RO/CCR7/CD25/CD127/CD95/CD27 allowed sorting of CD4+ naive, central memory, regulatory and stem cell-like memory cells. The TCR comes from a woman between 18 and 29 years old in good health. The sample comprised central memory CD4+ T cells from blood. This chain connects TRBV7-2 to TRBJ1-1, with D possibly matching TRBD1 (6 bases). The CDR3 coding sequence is TGTGCCAGCAGTAAACAGGGAGAAGCTTTCTTT. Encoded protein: CASSKQGEAFF.